This TCR beta chain was profiled in a study of shared clonotypes between healthy human individuals. Findings and limits, study-wide: Estimated clonotype richness was generally higher in naive than memory subsets.

For sorted subsets, approximately 0.2 ug DNA per replicate equaled roughly 29,000 T cell genomes. Here immunoSEQ multiplex PCR was the method, and the copy in TCRdb shows in-frame clones only, minus some. The table shows a few million clones, with more than 80% occurring only once. The CDR3 is 14 amino acids. Germline V gene sequence: CDR1 LGHNA, CDR2 YNFKEQ. V was trimmed by 0 bases and J by 1 base, leaving 5 bases between them. With respect to this clone: Its target is unknown. This specimen includes other DNA sequences encoding the same CDR3.

Sequencing was performed on naive CD4+ T cells from PBMCs. This sample's subset: CD45RA+ positively selected. This chain joins TRBV4-2 and TRBJ2-3; D unclear. This TCR was recovered from a man younger than 35 in good health. Some clones in this sample may be carry-over from other donors' samples. The DNA for the CDR3 is TGTGCCAGCAGCCAAGATCTCCGCACAGATACGCAGTATTTT. Translation gives CASSQDLRTDTQYF.